The 24 T cell receptor beta chains in this list originate from one sample, sequenced in a study of tumor-infiltrating lymphocytes in localized non-small cell lung cancer. Sequencing was performed with immunoSEQ multiplex PCR; in TCRdb, only in-frame clones are kept and a portion is missing. Of 9,500 to 15,000 clones in the sample, 78% are singletons; the top ten hold roughly 4.7%. Sequencing was performed on lung tumor tissue. Every receptor here comes from a human donor with non-small cell lung cancer.

V usage is TRBV4-3 and J usage is TRBJ2-1; D gene unclear. The germline CDR1 and CDR2 sequences are LGHNA and YSLEER. The CDR3 covers 13 residues. V lost 2 bases to trimming and J lost 4 bases, with 6 bases between them. CDR3 sequence: CASSQNPYNEQFF. The CDR3 DNA reads as TGCGCCAGCAGCCAAAACCCATACAATGAGCAGTTCTTC.

J is TRBJ2-7 and V is TRBV7-2; the match to TRBD1 covers 7 bases. This CDR3 has 15 amino acids. Germline CDR1 is SGHTA and CDR2 is FQGNSA. Trimming removed 6 bases from V and 5 bases from J; junction bases left unmatched: 13. The CDR3 protein is CASSRGNRGSDEQYV. The CDR3 nucleotides are TGTGCCAGCAGTCGAGGCAACAGGGGTTCCGACGAGCAGTACGTC.

J is TRBJ2-1 and V is TRBV28; TRBD2 aligns across 7 bases. The CDR3 loop spans 18 amino acids. Trimming removed 6 bases from V and 4 bases from J; junction bases left unmatched: 18. Germline CDR1 and CDR2: MDHEN and SYDVKM. CDR3 coding DNA: TGTGCCAGCAGCGGCCGGCATCCATTAGCGGGCGATTACAATGAGCAGTTCTTC. As protein: CASSGRHPLAGDYNEQFF.

This chain joins TRBV28 and TRBJ2-3, with 9 bases lining up with TRBD1. J lost 3 bases, V lost 2 bases, and 6 bases had no gene match. Germline CDR1 and CDR2: MDHEN and SYDVKM. The CDR3 covers 16 residues. The CDR3 DNA is TGTGCCAGCAGTTTAGTACAGGGGGCGCGAACAGATACGCAGTATTTT. This gives the protein CASSLVQGARTDTQYF.

The V gene is TRBV7-2, the J gene TRBJ1-3; D is uncertain. Trimming took 8 bases from V and 1 from J, leaving 9 bases between them. This CDR3 has 13 amino acids. Germline V gives CDR1 SGHTA, CDR2 FQGNSA. The CDR3 bases are TGTGCCAGCCGAGTTGATTCTGGAAACACCATATATTTT. Translating it yields CASRVDSGNTIYF.

CDR3 amino acids: CASSLIGTGGSGNTIYF. The CDR3 nucleotides are TGCGCCAGCAGCTTGATTGGGACAGGGGGCTCTGGAAACACCATATATTTT. The chain uses TRBV5-1 and TRBJ1-3, with 11 nucleotides matching TRBD1. V lost 1 base and J lost 0; bases outside the gene matches: 3. The germline V gene has CDR1 SGHRS and CDR2 YFSETQ. The CDR3 contains 17 residues.

The gene calls are TRBV5-6 and TRBJ2-1, with 7 positions matching TRBD2. The CDR3 length is 16 residues. Germline V CDR1 and CDR2: SGHDT, YYEEEE. The trim removed 4 bases at V and 4 bases at J, leaving 11 bases unmatched. Here the CDR3 reads CASSPEFLAAYNEQFF. In DNA form, the CDR3 reads TGTGCCAGCAGCCCCGAATTTCTAGCGGCATACAATGAGCAGTTCTTC.

CDR3 DNA sequence: TGTGCCAGCAGCAATGCCCCGAGCTCCTACAATGAGCAGTTCTTC. Its protein is CASSNAPSSYNEQFF. This sequence joins TRBV9 and TRBJ2-1; no reliable D call. The CDR3 has 15 amino acids. Per the germline V gene, CDR1 is SGDLS and CDR2 is YYNGEE. Trimming left V 4 bases short and J 0 bases short, with 11 bases between.

The chain carries TRBV6-6 and TRBJ2-1; 11 bases agree with TRBD2. Germline-derived CDR1 and CDR2 are MNHNY and SVGAGI (reference sequence). This CDR3 contains 15 residues. J gave up 4 bases and V 7 bases, and 6 bases lay outside the gene matches. CDR3 in DNA: TGTGCCAGCAACCGGGGACTAGCGGTTTACAATGAGCAGTTCTTC. Protein: CASNRGLAVYNEQFF.

This chain joins TRBV6-1 and TRBJ1-2; D perhaps matches TRBD1 (5 bases). Looked up from germline, CDR1 is MNHNS and CDR2 is SASEGT. CDR3 length: 15 amino acids. Trimming shortened V by 6 bases and J by 2 bases, and 16 bases separated the two germline ends. CDR3 residues: CASRGVSGPNYGYTF. CDR3 DNA sequence: TGTGCCAGCAGGGGGGTGTCCGGGCCCAACTATGGCTACACCTTC.

Turning to this clone: Distinct nucleotide sequences in the sample also encode this CDR3. V gene TRBV5-6 combines with J gene TRBJ1-6; D unresolved. Germline CDR1 and CDR2: SGHDT and YYEEEE. V lost 1 base, J lost 7 bases, and 12 bases lay in between. This CDR3 comprises 15 residues. The CDR3 spells CASSLWGGTNSPLHF. The CDR3, as DNA: TGTGCCAGCAGCTTGTGGGGAGGTACGAATTCACCCCTCCACTTT.

The CDR3 DNA sequence: TGTGCCAGCAGCTTCGTGGGGGAGCTGTTTTTT. It translates to CASSFVGELFF. The chain carries TRBV7-2 and TRBJ2-2; D remains ambiguous. Trimming removed 3 bases from V and 8 bases from J, with 4 bases in between. This CDR3 comprises 11 residues. Germline CDR1 and CDR2: SGHTA and FQGNSA.

This clone occurred once. J is TRBJ2-1 and V is TRBV27; D gene uncertain. Looked up from germline, CDR1 is MNHEY and CDR2 is SMNVEV (reference sequence). V dropped 3 bases and J dropped 9 bases, with 6 bases sitting between them. This CDR3 comprises 11 residues. The CDR3 loop reads CASSFWGEQFF. CDR3 sequence (DNA): TGTGCCAGCAGTTTCTGGGGTGAGCAGTTCTTC.

V usage is TRBV7-2 and J usage is TRBJ2-7; D assignment may be TRBD1 or TRBD2 (5 bases each). The CDR3 runs 17 residues. With 2 bases removed from V and 0 bases from J, the gap between germline ends came to 17 bases. The germline V gene encodes CDR1 SGHTA and CDR2 FQGNSA. The CDR3 reads CASSLTVGAKTSYEQYF. The CDR3 bases are TGTGCCAGCAGCTTAACCGTCGGGGCCAAAACCTCCTACGAGCAGTACTTC.

The chain uses TRBV2 and TRBJ2-4; tentative D call: TRBD2 (6 bases). Germline V CDR1 and CDR2: SNHLY, FYNNEI. Trimming pared 0 bases from V and 0 bases from J, leaving 18 bases between. This CDR3 comprises 19 residues. The CDR3 reads CASSEAMGYGTEAKNIQYF. In DNA form, the CDR3 reads TGTGCCAGCAGTGAAGCCATGGGTTACGGGACTGAAGCCAAAAACATTCAGTACTTC.

The gene calls are TRBV19 and TRBJ1-5, with D unclear. The germline V gene has CDR1 LNHDA and CDR2 SQIVND (reference sequence). V lost 5 bases and J 7 bases, leaving 15 bases between the germline ends. The CDR3 is made up of 14 amino acids. CDR3 nucleotides: TGTGCCAGTAGTGAAACCGGGCCCGGACAGCCCCAGCATTTT. The encoded protein is CASSETGPGQPQHF.

V and J are TRBV30 and TRBJ2-7; 13 bases align to TRBD2. Germline-derived CDR1 and CDR2 are GTSNPN and SVGIG (reference sequence). V was clipped by 5 bases and J by 12 bases; unmatched bases: 4. The CDR3 runs to 11 residues. As DNA, the CDR3 is TGTGCCTGGGGGACTAGCGGGATTACGTACTTC. Amino acids: CAWGTSGITYF.

This chain links TRBV6-1 with TRBJ1-4; D remains ambiguous. This CDR3 has 13 residues. The ends were cut back, 10 bases at V and 4 bases at J, with 13 bases in the middle. Germline lookup yields CDR1 MNHNS and CDR2 SASEGT. CDR3 nucleotides: TGTGCCACCAGGTCGGGGAATAATGAAAAACTGTTTTTT. Amino acid sequence: CATRSGNNEKLFF.

The chain uses TRBV6-1 and TRBJ1-3, with D unclear. V was pared by 4 bases and J by 1 base, with 2 bases between. There are 12 residues in the CDR3. Germline CDR1 is MNHNS and CDR2 is SASEGT. CDR3: CASSVSGNTIYF. In DNA form, the CDR3 reads TGTGCCAGCAGTGTGTCTGGAAACACCATATATTTT.

The chain employs TRBV11-2 and TRBJ2-7; the D gene is possibly TRBD2 (6 bases). This CDR3 contains 14 residues. From germline, CDR1 is SGHAT and CDR2 FQNNGV. Between the trimmed V and J ends, which lost 4 bases and 4 bases, there was a span of 14 bases. The CDR3 sequence: CASSSLQRVYEQYF. The CDR3 nucleotides read TGTGCCAGCAGCTCATTGCAGCGGGTATACGAGCAGTACTTC.

In this sample, this clone turned up once. The V call is TRBV19, the J call TRBJ1-1; 8 bases map to TRBD1. The J segment lost 0 bases and the V segment lost 5 bases, leaving 5 bases of the junction unmatched. Germline-derived CDR1 and CDR2 are LNHDA and SQIVND (reference sequence). The CDR3 is made up of 15 amino acids. The CDR3 DNA reads TGTGCCAGTAGTCAGTGGACAGGGTTGAACACTGAAGCTTTCTTT. Amino acids: CASSQWTGLNTEAFF.

This clone occurred once. The chain employs TRBV12-2 and TRBJ2-7; TRBD2 is the table's D call and was not checked against the DNA. TRBV12-2 is given as a pseudogene. CDR3 length: 18 amino acids. CDR3 amino acids: CASRLGLAGAPSSYEQYF. The CDR3 DNA follows: TGTGCAAGTCGCTTGGGACTAGCGGGAGCCCCTAGCTCCTACGAGCAGTACTTC.

The rearrangement uses TRBV15 and TRBJ1-1; tentative D call: TRBD1 (6 bases). Trimming took 3 bases from V and 1 from J, leaving 9 bases between them. The CDR3 has 14 amino acids. The germline V gene encodes CDR1 LNHNV and CDR2 YYDKDF (reference sequence). For the CDR3, the DNA is TGTGCCACCAGCAGGACAGGAGGGAACACTGAAGCTTTCTTT. Translating it yields CATSRTGGNTEAFF.

J is TRBJ1-3 and V is TRBV19; possible D gene TRBD1, 5 bases. Germline lookup yields CDR1 LNHDA and CDR2 SQIVND (reference sequence). The V end lost 4 bases, the J end lost 2 bases, and 9 bases lay between the germline ends. CDR3 size: 14 residues. The DNA of the CDR3 is TGTGCCAGTAGTAGGGGGACGACTGGAAACACCATATATTTT. Residues: CASSRGTTGNTIYF.